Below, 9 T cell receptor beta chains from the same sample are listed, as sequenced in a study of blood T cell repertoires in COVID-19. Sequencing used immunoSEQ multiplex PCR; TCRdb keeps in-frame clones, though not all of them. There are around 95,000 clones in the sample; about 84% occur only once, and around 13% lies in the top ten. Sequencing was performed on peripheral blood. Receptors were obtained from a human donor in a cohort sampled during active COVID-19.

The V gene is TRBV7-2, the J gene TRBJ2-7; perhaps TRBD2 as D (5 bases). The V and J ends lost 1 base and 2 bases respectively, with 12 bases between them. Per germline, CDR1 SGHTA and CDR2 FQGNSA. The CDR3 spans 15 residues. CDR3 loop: CASSLEDSAAYEQYF. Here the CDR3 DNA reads TGTGCCAGCAGCTTAGAAGATAGCGCTGCCTACGAGCAGTACTTC.

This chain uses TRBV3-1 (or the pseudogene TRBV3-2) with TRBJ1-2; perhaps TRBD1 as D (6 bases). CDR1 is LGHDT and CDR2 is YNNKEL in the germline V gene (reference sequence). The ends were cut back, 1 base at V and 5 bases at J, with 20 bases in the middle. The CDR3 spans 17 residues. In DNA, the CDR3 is TGTGCCAGCAGCCAAGCGCAGGGGATGGGGTTAGGATATGGCTACACCTTC. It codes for CASSQAQGMGLGYGYTF.

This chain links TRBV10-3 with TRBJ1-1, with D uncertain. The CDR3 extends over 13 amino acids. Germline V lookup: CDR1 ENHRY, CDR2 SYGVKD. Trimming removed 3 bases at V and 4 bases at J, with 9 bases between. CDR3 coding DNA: TGTGCCATCAGTGACGTGTTCGGCACTGAAGCTTTCTTT. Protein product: CAISDVFGTEAFF.

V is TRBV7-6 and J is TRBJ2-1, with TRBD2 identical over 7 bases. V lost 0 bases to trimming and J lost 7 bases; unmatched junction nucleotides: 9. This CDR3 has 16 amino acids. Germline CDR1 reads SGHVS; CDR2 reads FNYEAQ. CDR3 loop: CASSLAPTSVWNEQFF. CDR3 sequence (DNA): TGTGCCAGCAGCTTAGCTCCAACTAGCGTTTGGAATGAGCAGTTCTTC. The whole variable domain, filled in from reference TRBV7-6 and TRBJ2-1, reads GAGVSQSPRYKVTKRGQDVALRCDPISGHVSLYWYRQALGQGPEFLTYFNYEAQQDKSGLPNDRFSAERPEGSISTLTIQRTEQRDSAMYRCASSLAPTSVWNEQFFGPGTRLTVL.

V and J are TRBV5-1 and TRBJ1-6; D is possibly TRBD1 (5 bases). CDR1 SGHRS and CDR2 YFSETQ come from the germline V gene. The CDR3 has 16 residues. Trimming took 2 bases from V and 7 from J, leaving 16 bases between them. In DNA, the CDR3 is TGCGCCAGCAGCTTTACAGCACAGGAAGGGAATTCACCCCTCCACTTT. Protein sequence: CASSFTAQEGNSPLHF.

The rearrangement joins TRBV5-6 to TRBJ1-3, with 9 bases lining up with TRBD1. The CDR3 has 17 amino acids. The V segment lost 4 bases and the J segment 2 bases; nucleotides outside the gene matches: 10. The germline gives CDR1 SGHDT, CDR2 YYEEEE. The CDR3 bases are TGTGCCAGCAGCGACCCGGGACAGGGAATCGCTGGAAACACCATATATTTT. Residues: CASSDPGQGIAGNTIYF.

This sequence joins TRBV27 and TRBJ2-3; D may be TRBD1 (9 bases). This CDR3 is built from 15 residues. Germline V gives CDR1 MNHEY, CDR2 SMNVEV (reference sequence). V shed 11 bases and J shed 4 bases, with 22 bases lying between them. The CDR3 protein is CAAQRGTGSSDTQYF. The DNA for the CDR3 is TGTGCCGCCCAGCGGGGGACAGGGTCGTCAGATACGCAGTATTTT.

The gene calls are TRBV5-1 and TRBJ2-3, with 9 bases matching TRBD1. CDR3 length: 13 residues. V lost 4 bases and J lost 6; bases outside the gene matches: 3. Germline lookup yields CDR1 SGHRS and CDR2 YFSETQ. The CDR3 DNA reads TGCGCCAGCAGCCGGGACAGGGCCGATACGCAGTATTTT. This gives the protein CASSRDRADTQYF. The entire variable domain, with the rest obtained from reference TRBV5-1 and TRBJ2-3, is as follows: KAGVTQTPRYLIKTRGQQVTLSCSPISGHRSVSWYQQTPGQGLQFLFEYFSETQRNKGNFPGRFSGRQFSNSRSEMNVSTLELGDSALYLCASSRDRADTQYFGPGTRLTVL.

CDR3 loop: CASKQGLVSNQPQHF. CDR3 coding DNA: TGTGCCAGCAAACAGGGGTTGGTTAGCAATCAGCCCCAGCATTTT. The V gene is TRBV27, the J gene TRBJ1-5, with TRBD1 identical over 7 bases. This CDR3 region has 15 residues. The trim removed 7 bases at V and 0 bases at J, leaving 6 bases unmatched. Germline loops: CDR1 MNHEY, CDR2 SMNVEV (reference sequence).